This T cell receptor (beta chain) was sequenced during a study of blood T cell repertoires in COVID-19. Study as a whole: The study drew acute and convalescent COVID-19 samples from the United States, Italy and Spain. In each case, the material was cDNA or gDNA derived from T cells, B-cell-depleted T cells, or PBMCs.

In the source study's methods: Reference gene primer amplification gave estimated nucleated cell counts. TCRdb keeps only in-frame clones here, not all; method: immunoSEQ multiplex PCR. Clonal size and the V and J genes are those of that table, whereas D and trimming came from the DNA. The table shows around 140,000 clones, with around 87% occurring only once. With V trimmed by 1 base and J by 4 bases, 10 bases remained unmatched. CDR3 length: 18 residues. Germline assignment: CDR1 SGDLS and CDR2 YYNGEE. The sequenced sample was peripheral blood. This receptor was taken from a man aged 45 to 65 who had recovered from COVID-19. This chain joins TRBV9 and TRBJ2-1, with 11 nucleotides matching TRBD2. CDR3 region: CASSVSPIAGGMYNEQFF. The CDR3 coding sequence is TGTGCCAGCAGCGTATCCCCCATAGCGGGGGGGATGTACAATGAGCAGTTCTTC.